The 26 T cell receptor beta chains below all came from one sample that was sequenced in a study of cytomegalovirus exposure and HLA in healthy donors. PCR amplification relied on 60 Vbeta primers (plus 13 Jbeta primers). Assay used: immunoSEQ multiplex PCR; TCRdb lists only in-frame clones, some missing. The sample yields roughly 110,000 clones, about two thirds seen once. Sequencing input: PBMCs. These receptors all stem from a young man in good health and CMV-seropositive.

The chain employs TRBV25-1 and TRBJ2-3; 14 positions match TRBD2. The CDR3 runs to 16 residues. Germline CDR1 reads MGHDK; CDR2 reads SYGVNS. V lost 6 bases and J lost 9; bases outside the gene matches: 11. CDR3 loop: CASRAGTSGRLVTQYF. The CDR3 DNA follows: TGTGCCAGCAGGGCAGGGACTAGCGGGAGATTGGTGACGCAGTATTTT.

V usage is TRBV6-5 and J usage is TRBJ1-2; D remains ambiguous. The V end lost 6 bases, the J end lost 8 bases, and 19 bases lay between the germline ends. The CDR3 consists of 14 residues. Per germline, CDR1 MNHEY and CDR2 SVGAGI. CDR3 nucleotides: TGTGCCAGCAGCCCAGACATCCCTCTAAGGGGCTACACCTTC. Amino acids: CASSPDIPLRGYTF.

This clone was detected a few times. CDR3: CASSLVAGGAYEQYF. In DNA, the CDR3 is TGTGCCAGCAGCTTAGTGGCCGGAGGGGCCTACGAGCAGTACTTC. V and J are TRBV7-2 and TRBJ2-7; TRBD2 is a possible D gene (6 bases). The CDR3 covers 15 residues. Germline V lookup: CDR1 SGHTA, CDR2 FQGNSA. The V gene lost 1 base and the J gene lost 2 bases, with 12 bases spanning the gap.

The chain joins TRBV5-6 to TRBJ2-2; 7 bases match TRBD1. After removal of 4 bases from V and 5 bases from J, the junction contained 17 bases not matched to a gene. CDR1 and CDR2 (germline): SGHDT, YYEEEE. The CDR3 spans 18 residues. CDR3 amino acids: CASSPDPSQGWRTGELFF. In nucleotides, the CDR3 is TGTGCCAGCAGCCCTGACCCTTCACAGGGGTGGAGGACCGGGGAGCTGTTTTTT.

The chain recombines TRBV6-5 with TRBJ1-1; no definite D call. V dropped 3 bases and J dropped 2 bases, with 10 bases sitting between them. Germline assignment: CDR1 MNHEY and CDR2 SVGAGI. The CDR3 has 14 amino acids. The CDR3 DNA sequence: TGTGCCAGCAGTTATGAGGGTACCAACACTGAAGCTTTCTTT. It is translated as CASSYEGTNTEAFF.

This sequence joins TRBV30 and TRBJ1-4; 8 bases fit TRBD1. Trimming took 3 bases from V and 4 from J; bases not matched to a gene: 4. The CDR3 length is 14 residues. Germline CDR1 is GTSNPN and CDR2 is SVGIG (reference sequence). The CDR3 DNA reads TGTGCCTGGAGCTTGACAGGGGTTAATGAAAAACTGTTTTTT. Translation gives CAWSLTGVNEKLFF.

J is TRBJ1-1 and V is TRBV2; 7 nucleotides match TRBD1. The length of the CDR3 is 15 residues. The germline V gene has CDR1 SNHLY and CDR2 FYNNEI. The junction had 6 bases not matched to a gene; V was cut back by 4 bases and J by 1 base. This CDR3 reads CASSVMNRGNTEAFF. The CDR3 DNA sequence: TGTGCCAGCAGTGTTATGAACAGGGGGAACACTGAAGCTTTCTTT.

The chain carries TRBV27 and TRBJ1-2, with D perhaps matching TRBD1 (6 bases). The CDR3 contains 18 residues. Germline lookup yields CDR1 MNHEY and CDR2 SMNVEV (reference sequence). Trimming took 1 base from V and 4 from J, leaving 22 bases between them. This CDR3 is CASSLYSPGITGLYGYTF. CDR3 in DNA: TGTGCCAGCAGTTTATATTCACCCGGAATCACAGGGCTCTATGGCTACACCTTC.

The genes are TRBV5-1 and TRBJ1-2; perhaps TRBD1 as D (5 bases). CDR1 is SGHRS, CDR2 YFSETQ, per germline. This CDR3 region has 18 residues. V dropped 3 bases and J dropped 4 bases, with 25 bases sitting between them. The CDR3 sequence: CASSYEPWAGRDLYGYTF. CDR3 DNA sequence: TGCGCCAGCAGCTACGAACCCTGGGCGGGACGGGACCTCTATGGCTACACCTTC.

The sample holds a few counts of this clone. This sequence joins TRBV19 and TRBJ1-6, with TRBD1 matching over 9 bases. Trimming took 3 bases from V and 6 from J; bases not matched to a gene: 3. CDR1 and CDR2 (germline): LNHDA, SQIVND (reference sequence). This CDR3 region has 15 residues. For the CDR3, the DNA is TGTGCCAGTAGTATCCCGGACAGGGGTAATTCACCCCTCCACTTT. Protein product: CASSIPDRGNSPLHF. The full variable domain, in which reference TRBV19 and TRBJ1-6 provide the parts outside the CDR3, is DGGITQSPKYLFRKEGQNVTLSCEQNLNHDAMYWYRQDPGQGLRLIYYSQIVNDFQKGDIAEGYSVSREKKESFPLTVTSAQKNPTAFYLCASSIPDRGNSPLHFGNGTRLTVT.

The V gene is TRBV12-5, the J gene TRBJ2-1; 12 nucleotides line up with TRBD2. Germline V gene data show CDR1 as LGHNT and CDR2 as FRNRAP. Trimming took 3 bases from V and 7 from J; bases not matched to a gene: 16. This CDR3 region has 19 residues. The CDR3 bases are TGTGCTAGTGGTTTTAGACTAGCGGGAGTAACGAAAGGCCGAAATGAGCAGTTCTTC. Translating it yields CASGFRLAGVTKGRNEQFF. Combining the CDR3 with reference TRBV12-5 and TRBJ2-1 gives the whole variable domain DARVTQTPRHKVTEMGQEVTMRCQPILGHNTVFWYRQTMMQGLELLAYFRNRAPLDDSGMPKDRFSAEMPDATLATLKIQPSEPRDSAVYFCASGFRLAGVTKGRNEQFFGPGTRLTVL.

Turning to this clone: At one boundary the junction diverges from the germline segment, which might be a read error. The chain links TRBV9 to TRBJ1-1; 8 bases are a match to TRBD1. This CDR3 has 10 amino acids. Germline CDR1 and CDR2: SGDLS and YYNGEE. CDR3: CANSVDRGQF. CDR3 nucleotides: TGTGCCAACAGCGTAGACAGGGGACAATTT.

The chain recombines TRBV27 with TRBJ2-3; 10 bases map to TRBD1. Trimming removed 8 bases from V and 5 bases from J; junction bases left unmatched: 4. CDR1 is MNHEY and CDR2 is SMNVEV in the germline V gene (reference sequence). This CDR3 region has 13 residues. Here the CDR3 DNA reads TGTGCCAGCCGGGACAGGGGAGAAGATACGCAGTATTTT. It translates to CASRDRGEDTQYF.

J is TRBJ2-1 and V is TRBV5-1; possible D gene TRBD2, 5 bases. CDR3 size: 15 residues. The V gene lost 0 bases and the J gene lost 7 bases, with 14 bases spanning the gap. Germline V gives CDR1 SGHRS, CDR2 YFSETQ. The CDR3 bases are TGCGCCAGCAGCTTGGTTCCGGGGTTAAGGAATGAGCAGTTCTTC. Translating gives CASSLVPGLRNEQFF.

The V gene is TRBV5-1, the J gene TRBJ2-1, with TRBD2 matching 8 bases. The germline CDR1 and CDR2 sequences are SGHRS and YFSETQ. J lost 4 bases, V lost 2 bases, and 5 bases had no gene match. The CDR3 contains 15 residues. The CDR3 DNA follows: TGCGCCAGCAGCTTAAGTAGCGGGGATTACAATGAGCAGTTCTTC. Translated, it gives CASSLSSGDYNEQFF.

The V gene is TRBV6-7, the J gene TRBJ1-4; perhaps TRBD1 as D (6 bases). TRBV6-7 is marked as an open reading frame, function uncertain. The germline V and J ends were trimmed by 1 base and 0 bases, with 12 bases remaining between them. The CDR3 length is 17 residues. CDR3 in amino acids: CASSYWGHKTTNEKLFF. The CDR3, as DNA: TGTGCCAGCAGTTACTGGGGACATAAAACAACTAATGAAAAACTGTTTTTT.

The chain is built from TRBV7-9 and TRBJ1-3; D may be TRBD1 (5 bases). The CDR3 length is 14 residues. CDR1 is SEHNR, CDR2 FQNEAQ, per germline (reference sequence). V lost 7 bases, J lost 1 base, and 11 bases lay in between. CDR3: CASTGGVSGNTIYF. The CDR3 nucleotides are TGTGCCAGCACCGGAGGGGTTTCTGGAAACACCATATATTTT.

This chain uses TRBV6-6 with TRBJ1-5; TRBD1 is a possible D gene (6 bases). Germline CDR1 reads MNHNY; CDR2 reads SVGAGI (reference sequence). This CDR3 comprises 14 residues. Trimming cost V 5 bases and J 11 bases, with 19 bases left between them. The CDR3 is CASSNRDGPGAQHF. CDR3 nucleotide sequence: TGTGCCAGCAGTAACAGGGACGGCCCTGGAGCCCAGCATTTT.

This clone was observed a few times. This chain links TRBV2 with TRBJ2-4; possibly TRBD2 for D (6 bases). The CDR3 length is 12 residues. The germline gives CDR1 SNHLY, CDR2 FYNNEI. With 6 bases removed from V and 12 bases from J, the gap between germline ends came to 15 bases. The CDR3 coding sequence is TGTGCCAGCAGCCCAGGGACTCCCAGTCAGTACTTC. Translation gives CASSPGTPSQYF.

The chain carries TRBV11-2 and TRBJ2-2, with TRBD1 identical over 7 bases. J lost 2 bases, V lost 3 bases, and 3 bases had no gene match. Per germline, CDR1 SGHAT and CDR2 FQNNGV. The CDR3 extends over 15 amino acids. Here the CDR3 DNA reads TGTGCCAGCAGCTTTCGAGGGGGCAACACCGGGGAGCTGTTTTTT. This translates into CASSFRGGNTGELFF.

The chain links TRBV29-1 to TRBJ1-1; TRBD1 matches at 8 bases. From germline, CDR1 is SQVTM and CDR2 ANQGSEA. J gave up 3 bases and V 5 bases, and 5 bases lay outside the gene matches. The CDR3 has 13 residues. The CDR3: CSVWDRRDTEAFF. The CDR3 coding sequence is TGCAGCGTTTGGGACAGGAGAGACACTGAAGCTTTCTTT.

The CDR3 spells CASSFWDRGSREQYF. CDR3 DNA: TGTGCCAGCAGCTTTTGGGACAGGGGAAGTCGCGAGCAGTACTTC. The rearrangement uses TRBV5-4 and TRBJ2-7; 10 nucleotides align to TRBD1. V lost 2 bases to trimming and J lost 6 bases; unmatched junction nucleotides: 8. CDR1 is SGHNT, CDR2 YYREEE, per germline (reference sequence). The CDR3 runs to 15 residues.

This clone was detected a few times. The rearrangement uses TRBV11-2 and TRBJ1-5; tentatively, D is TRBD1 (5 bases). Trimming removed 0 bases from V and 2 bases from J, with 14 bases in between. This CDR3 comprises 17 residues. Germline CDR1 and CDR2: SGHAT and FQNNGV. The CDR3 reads CASSLDSGELGNQPQHF. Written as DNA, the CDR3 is TGTGCCAGCAGCTTAGATTCGGGGGAACTAGGCAATCAGCCCCAGCATTTT.

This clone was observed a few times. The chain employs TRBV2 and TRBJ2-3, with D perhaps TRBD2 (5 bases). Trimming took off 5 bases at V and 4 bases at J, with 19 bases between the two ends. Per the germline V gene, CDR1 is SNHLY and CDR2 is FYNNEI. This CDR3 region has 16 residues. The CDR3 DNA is TGTGCCAGCAGTCGCCAGCGGTCGCTAGTCGCAGATACGCAGTATTTT. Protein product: CASSRQRSLVADTQYF.

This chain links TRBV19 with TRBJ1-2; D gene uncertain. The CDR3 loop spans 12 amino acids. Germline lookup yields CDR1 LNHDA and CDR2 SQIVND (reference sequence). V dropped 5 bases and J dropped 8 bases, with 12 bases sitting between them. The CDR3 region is CASSLEGRGYTF. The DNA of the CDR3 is TGTGCCAGTAGTCTGGAAGGGAGAGGCTACACCTTC.

This chain's CDR3 is CASSLAASGYSTDTQYF. CDR3 DNA: TGTGCCAGCAGCTTAGCAGCTAGCGGATACTCCACAGATACGCAGTATTTT. The chain uses TRBV7-2 and TRBJ2-3; the match to TRBD2 covers 7 bases. The CDR3 covers 17 residues. Germline trimming cut 0 bases from V and 2 bases from J; bases unmatched to any gene: 8. Germline V gene lookup returns CDR1 SGHTA and CDR2 FQGNSA.